The present entry profiles one T cell receptor beta chain with its context. As handled by the study authors: Quantification of nucleated cells was approximated via reference gene primer amplification. Profiling relied on immunoSEQ multiplex PCR, and the TCRdb table lists in-frame clones only, not all of them. V and J calls and clone size are copied from that table; D and trimming were computed from the DNA. The sample lists 120,000 or so clones, more than 70% occurring once. This sample was taken from a study of blood T cell repertoires in COVID-19. The wider study: PBMCs, B-cell-depleted T cells, or T cells were the source of the cDNA or gDNA that made up the material.

V lost 7 bases to trimming and J lost 4 bases; unmatched junction nucleotides: 5. The CDR3 consists of 14 residues. Germline-derived CDR1 and CDR2 are MNHEY and SVGEGT. The clonotype was recovered from a man aged 55 to 70 with acute or convalescent COVID-19. The chain uses TRBV6-2 or TRBV6-3 and TRBJ2-1, with TRBD1 identical over 9 bases. The sequencing sample was made of peripheral blood. CDR3 sequence: CASTPGTGYNEQFF. As DNA, the CDR3 is TGTGCCAGCACCCCCGGGACAGGGTACAATGAGCAGTTCTTC.